The 26 T cell receptor beta chains below were found in one sample sequenced in a study of PD-1 blockade in classical Hodgkin lymphoma (dated by TCRdb to the early 2020s). Libraries came from the immunoSEQ multiplex PCR assay. TCRdb carries this immuneACCESS record with in-frame sequences only. Its versions omit some clonotypes, under half of them owing to an unresolved V gene in the studies checked, with the rest unexplained. This sample lists around 13,000 clones; around three quarters were detected once. The leading ten clones occupy roughly 24% of the sample. The label giving this sample's time point can be read as: cycle 1 day 1 (C1D1), immediately before nivolumab initiation. Relapse after autologous stem cell transplantation had occurred in all trial patients, and cohorts A, B and C were distinguished by prior brentuximab vedotin exposure. The sequencing used peripheral blood mononuclear cells (PBMCs), collected at baseline. The receptor source for this set is a human donor with classical Hodgkin lymphoma.

The chain uses TRBV7-8 and TRBJ2-3; 9 nucleotides match TRBD2. CDR1 is SGHVS, CDR2 FQNEAQ, per germline. This CDR3 has 15 residues. V lost 5 bases, J lost 2 bases, and 5 bases stayed unmatched. This CDR3 is CASSLTSGDTDTQYF. The CDR3, as DNA: TGTGCCAGCAGCCTGACTAGCGGAGACACAGATACGCAGTATTTT.

The V gene is TRBV5-1, the J gene TRBJ2-7; perhaps TRBD2 as D (5 bases). The CDR3 runs 14 residues. Deletions cut 4 bases from V and 3 bases from J, with 14 bases between. The germline V gene encodes CDR1 SGHRS and CDR2 YFSETQ. The CDR3 DNA is TGCGCCAGCAGCCGGTCCTGGGAGCGCTACGAGCAGTACTTC. Its protein is CASSRSWERYEQYF.

The chain joins TRBV6-5 to TRBJ2-5; D remains unclear. Trimming removed 2 bases at V and 2 bases at J, with 6 bases between. The germline V gene has CDR1 MNHEY and CDR2 SVGAGI. The CDR3 sequence is 13 residues long. The DNA of the CDR3 is TGTGCCAGCAGTTACAACTTTCAAGAGACCCAGTACTTC. Its translation: CASSYNFQETQYF.

This clone was recorded only once. The chain links TRBV16 to TRBJ1-1; maybe TRBD1 (5 bases). This CDR3 has 18 residues. Germline values: CDR1 KGHSY, CDR2 FQNENV. Trimming removed 2 bases at V and 2 bases at J, with 21 bases between. In nucleotides, the CDR3 is TGTGCCAGCAGCCAACCGCTGAGACCCGGGACGGTTAACACTGAAGCTTTCTTT. Translated: CASSQPLRPGTVNTEAFF.

The V gene is TRBV19, the J gene TRBJ1-4; no reliable D call. The V and J ends lost 0 bases and 0 bases respectively, with 8 bases between them. Germline-derived CDR1 and CDR2 are LNHDA and SQIVND (reference sequence). This CDR3 spans 16 amino acids. The CDR3 coding sequence is TGTGCCAGTAGTATAGAGGAAAAACCAACTAATGAAAAACTGTTTTTT. Translation gives CASSIEEKPTNEKLFF. The entire variable domain, with the rest obtained from reference TRBV19 and TRBJ1-4, is as follows: DGGITQSPKYLFRKEGQNVTLSCEQNLNHDAMYWYRQDPGQGLRLIYYSQIVNDFQKGDIAEGYSVSREKKESFPLTVTSAQKNPTAFYLCASSIEEKPTNEKLFFGSGTQLSVL.

This chain joins TRBV27 and TRBJ2-1; TRBD1 is a possible D gene (5 bases). Trimming removed 6 bases at V and 0 bases at J, with 15 bases between. Looked up from germline, CDR1 is MNHEY and CDR2 is SMNVEV (reference sequence). This CDR3 has 16 residues. The CDR3 here is CASSEDQTDSYNEQFF. Written as DNA, the CDR3 is TGTGCCAGCAGCGAAGACCAGACAGACTCCTACAATGAGCAGTTCTTC.

The chain joins TRBV6-1 to TRBJ1-2; D is uncertain. V lost 7 bases and J lost 2, with 17 bases in between. Per germline, CDR1 MNHNS and CDR2 SASEGT. This CDR3 is built from 15 residues. The CDR3 bases are TGTGCCAGCATTAAAGACCCACAGCCGAACTATGGCTACACCTTC. Encoded protein: CASIKDPQPNYGYTF.

The rearrangement uses TRBV10-2 and TRBJ1-6, with D hard to call. CDR1 and CDR2 (germline): WSHSY, SAAADI. Between the trimmed V and J ends, which lost 7 bases and 4 bases, there was a span of 5 bases. The CDR3 length is 12 residues. CDR3 DNA sequence: TGCGCCAGCAACGGTTATAATTCACCCCTCCACTTT. Amino acids: CASNGYNSPLHF.

This clone has only one observation. The rearrangement joins TRBV27 to TRBJ2-1; D ambiguous. CDR3 length: 16 residues. The V end was cut by 3 bases, the J end by 4 bases, with 16 bases between. Per germline, CDR1 MNHEY and CDR2 SMNVEV (reference sequence). The DNA of the CDR3 is TGTGCCAGCAGTTTTAATCTGGCGGCGCGGTACAATGAGCAGTTCTTC. This sequence encodes CASSFNLAARYNEQFF.

The V call is TRBV5-8, the J call TRBJ2-1; D gene unclear. Trimming took off 1 base at V and 9 bases at J, with 8 bases between the two ends. This CDR3 is built from 12 residues. The germline CDR1 and CDR2 sequences are SGHTS and YDEGEE. CDR3 sequence (DNA): TGTGCCAGCAGCTTGTTGTTCAGTGAGCAGTTCTTC. Residues: CASSLLFSEQFF. Full variable domain (rest looked up from reference TRBV5-8 and TRBJ2-1): EAGVTQSPTHLIKTRGQQATLRCSPISGHTSVYWYQQALGLGLQFLLWYDEGEERNRGNFPPRFSGRQFPNYSSELNVNALELEDSALYLCASSLLFSEQFFGPGTRLTVL.

J is TRBJ1-1 and V is TRBV29-1, with D possibly being TRBD1 (5 bases). The germline gives CDR1 SQVTM, CDR2 ANQGSEA. This CDR3 has 14 residues. The V and J ends lost 8 bases and 5 bases respectively, with 21 bases between them. CDR3 sequence: CSTTGELRGTEAFF. The CDR3, as DNA: TGCAGCACCACGGGAGAACTAAGGGGTACTGAAGCTTTCTTT.

The rearrangement links TRBV10-3 to TRBJ2-5; no reliable D call. This CDR3 has 13 amino acids. The germline V and J ends were trimmed by 1 base and 6 bases, with 9 bases remaining between them. Per germline, CDR1 ENHRY and CDR2 SYGVKD. CDR3 sequence reads: CAISEFSVQTQYF. The CDR3 DNA is TGTGCCATCAGTGAGTTCAGCGTCCAGACCCAGTACTTC.

The sample holds a few counts of this clone. The V and J genes are TRBV28 and TRBJ2-1; the D gene is possibly TRBD1 (6 bases). V lost 3 bases and J lost 13, with 31 bases in between. The CDR3 extends over 18 amino acids. CDR1 is MDHEN, CDR2 SYDVKM, per germline. This chain's CDR3 is CASSFTPRTVDRTRGQFF. CDR3 bases: TGTGCCAGCAGTTTCACTCCCCGGACAGTCGACCGGACCAGGGGACAGTTCTTC.

As concerns this clone: The identical CDR3 is also encoded by other nucleotide sequences in the sample. This chain connects TRBV5-1 to TRBJ1-1, with 7 bases fitting TRBD1. V shed 3 bases and J 1 base; nucleotides not matched to a gene: 3. The germline gives CDR1 SGHRS, CDR2 YFSETQ. The CDR3 has 14 residues. The CDR3 nucleotides are TGCGCCAGCAGCTCGGGACAGCCGAACACTGAAGCTTTCTTT. Translation: CASSSGQPNTEAFF.

The rearrangement joins TRBV7-8 to TRBJ1-5; 7 positions match TRBD1. CDR1 and CDR2 (germline): SGHVS, FQNEAQ. Trimming at V came to 5 bases and at J to 5 bases, leaving 6 bases not matched to a gene. The CDR3 contains 14 residues. The CDR3 DNA reads TGTGCCAGCAGCGCGACAGGGTTGGATCAGCCCCAGCATTTT. This gives the protein CASSATGLDQPQHF.

This chain uses TRBV5-1 with TRBJ2-3; 8 nucleotides align to TRBD1. The CDR3 contains 17 residues. The ends lost 1 base at V and 0 bases at J; junction bases unmatched: 7. CDR1 SGHRS and CDR2 YFSETQ come from the germline V gene. The CDR3 coding sequence is TGCGCCAGCAGCTTGTTTGGCAGGGGGCGCAGCACAGATACGCAGTATTTT. It yields the protein CASSLFGRGRSTDTQYF.

This clone was detected a few times. V usage is TRBV28 and J usage is TRBJ1-2; the D is unclear. CDR1 MDHEN and CDR2 SYDVKM come from the germline V gene. V lost 4 bases, J lost 5 bases, and 8 bases lay in between. The length of the CDR3 is 12 residues. CDR3 DNA: TGTGCCAGCAGTTCTGGGAATTATGGCTACACCTTC. It encodes CASSSGNYGYTF.

The chain couples TRBV2 to TRBJ2-3; D gene ambiguous. This CDR3 comprises 12 residues. CDR1 is SNHLY, CDR2 FYNNEI, per germline. The V gene lost 3 bases and the J gene lost 0 bases, with 1 base spanning the gap. CDR3 nucleotide sequence: TGTGCCAGCAGTGACAGCACAGATACGCAGTATTTT. It is translated as CASSDSTDTQYF.

This rearrangement joins TRBV6-5 to TRBJ2-1; TRBD2 agrees at 8 bases. This CDR3 has 13 amino acids. CDR1 and CDR2 (germline): MNHEY, SVGAGI. J was trimmed by 13 bases and V by 6 bases; bases with no gene match: 11. In DNA form, the CDR3 reads TGTGCCAGCAGCCGGACTAGCAGGAGACCTCAGTTCTTC. This translates into CASSRTSRRPQFF.

This chain's CDR3 is CSVEDYFAIQDGNYGYTF. The CDR3 nucleotides read TGCAGCGTTGAAGATTACTTTGCGATACAGGATGGAAACTATGGCTACACCTTC. The chain recombines TRBV29-1 with TRBJ1-2, with D tentatively TRBD1 (5 bases). The CDR3 consists of 18 residues. V was trimmed by 0 bases and J by 2 bases, leaving 22 bases between them. Germline CDR1 is SQVTM and CDR2 is ANQGSEA.

The chain joins TRBV11-2 to TRBJ2-3; no clear D. The CDR3 covers 14 residues. The germline V and J ends were trimmed by 1 base and 5 bases, with 10 bases remaining between them. Germline V gives CDR1 SGHAT, CDR2 FQNNGV. CDR3 nucleotide sequence: TGTGCCAGCAGCTTAGCCCACGAGCGAGATACGCAGTATTTT. Protein sequence: CASSLAHERDTQYF. Filled out from reference TRBV11-2 and TRBJ2-3, the complete variable domain reads EAGVAQSPRYKIIEKRQSVAFWCNPISGHATLYWYQQILGQGPKLLIQFQNNGVVDDSQLPKDRFSAERLKGVDSTLKIQPAKLEDSAVYLCASSLAHERDTQYFGPGTRLTVL.

The chain joins TRBV6-1 to TRBJ2-7; D remains ambiguous. V shed 4 bases and J shed 0 bases, with 7 bases lying between them. The CDR3 sequence is 13 residues long. Germline V CDR1 and CDR2: MNHNS, SASEGT. The CDR3 nucleotides are TGTGCCAGCAGTGTCTCCGTCTCCTACGAGCAGTACTTC. Translation gives CASSVSVSYEQYF.

The chain combines TRBV6-1 with TRBJ1-5, with 8 bases matching TRBD1. Trimming removed 2 bases from V and 2 bases from J; junction bases left unmatched: 2. The CDR3 loop spans 15 amino acids. Germline assignment: CDR1 MNHNS and CDR2 SASEGT. The CDR3 DNA sequence: TGTGCCAGCAGTGAAAAGACAGGGGGCAATCAGCCCCAGCATTTT. It yields the protein CASSEKTGGNQPQHF.

Here the CDR3 DNA reads TGTGCCAGCAGCTTAGGTGGACTAGCGGGGACCCCCAGGGATGAGCAGTTCTTC. Encoded protein: CASSLGGLAGTPRDEQFF. V usage is TRBV13 and J usage is TRBJ2-1, with TRBD2 matching over 12 bases. With V trimmed by 0 bases and J by 8 bases, 11 bases remained unmatched. The CDR3 is 18 residues long. Germline V gene lookup returns CDR1 PRHDT and CDR2 FYEKMQ (reference sequence).

The gene calls are TRBV28 and TRBJ1-2; the match to TRBD1 covers 7 bases. The ends lost 2 bases at V and 4 bases at J; junction bases unmatched: 7. CDR1 is MDHEN and CDR2 is SYDVKM in the germline V gene. This CDR3 is built from 15 residues. CDR3 sequence (DNA): TGTGCCAGCAGTTTACCCTACAGGGGAAGCTATGGCTACACCTTC. Its translation is CASSLPYRGSYGYTF.

V and J are TRBV28 and TRBJ2-5; 12 bases are a match to TRBD2. The CDR3 covers 18 residues. Germline V gives CDR1 MDHEN, CDR2 SYDVKM. V gave up 0 bases and J gave up 0 bases; unmatched junction bases: 5. The CDR3 spells CASSLWASGGEYQETQYF. Written as DNA, the CDR3 is TGTGCCAGCAGTTTATGGGCTAGCGGGGGGGAGTACCAAGAGACCCAGTACTTC. The full variable domain, with the rest looked up from reference TRBV28 and TRBJ2-5, is DVKVTQSSRYLVKRTGEKVFLECVQDMDHENMFWYRQDPGLGLRLIYFSYDVKMKEKGDIPEGYSVSREKKERFSLILESASTNQTSMYLCASSLWASGGEYQETQYFGPGTRLLVL.